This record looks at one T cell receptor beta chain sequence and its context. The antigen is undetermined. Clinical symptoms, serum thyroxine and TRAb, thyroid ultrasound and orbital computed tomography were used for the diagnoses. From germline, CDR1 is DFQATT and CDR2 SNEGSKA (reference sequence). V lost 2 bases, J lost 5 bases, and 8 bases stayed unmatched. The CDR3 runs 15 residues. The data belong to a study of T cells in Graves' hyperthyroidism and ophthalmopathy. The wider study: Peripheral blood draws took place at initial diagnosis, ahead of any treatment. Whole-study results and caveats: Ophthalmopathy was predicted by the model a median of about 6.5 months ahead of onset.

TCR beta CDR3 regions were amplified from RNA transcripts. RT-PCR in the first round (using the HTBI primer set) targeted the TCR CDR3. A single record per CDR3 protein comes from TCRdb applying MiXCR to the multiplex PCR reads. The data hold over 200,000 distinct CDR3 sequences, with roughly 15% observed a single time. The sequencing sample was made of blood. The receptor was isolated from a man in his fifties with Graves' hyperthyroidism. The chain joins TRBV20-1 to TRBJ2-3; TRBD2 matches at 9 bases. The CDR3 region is CSARMLAGVGDTQYF. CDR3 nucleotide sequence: TGCAGTGCTAGAATGTTAGCGGGAGTTGGAGATACGCAGTATTTT.